The source of this T cell receptor beta chain is a study of T cells in Graves' hyperthyroidism and ophthalmopathy. Study outcomes and limitations: Most thyroid clonotypes that were expanded above 0.001 also turned up in blood.

The source of the PBMCs was more than 9.5 ml of fresh peripheral blood. As regards this clonotype: As yet, its antigen is unknown.

This CDR3 has 14 amino acids. CDR1 and CDR2 from the germline V gene are SGHVS and FNYEAQ. With 5 bases removed from V and 5 bases from J, the gap between germline ends came to 15 bases. TCR beta CDR3 regions were amplified from RNA transcripts. First-round RT-PCR targeting the TCR CDR3 was performed with the HTBI primer set. TCRdb re-derived calls from the multiplex PCR reads in MiXCR, one entry per CDR3 protein. Here the sample spans hundreds of thousands of distinct CDR3 sequences, around 38% being singletons. The chain has TRBV7-6 and TRBJ1-2; a possible D gene is TRBD1 (5 bases). Sequenced input: blood. The clonotype originates from a man aged 18 to 30 with Graves' hyperthyroidism. CDR3 in amino acids: CASSGSGTDYGYTF. The CDR3 DNA is TGTGCCAGCAGCGGCTCCGGGACGGATTATGGCTACACCTTC.